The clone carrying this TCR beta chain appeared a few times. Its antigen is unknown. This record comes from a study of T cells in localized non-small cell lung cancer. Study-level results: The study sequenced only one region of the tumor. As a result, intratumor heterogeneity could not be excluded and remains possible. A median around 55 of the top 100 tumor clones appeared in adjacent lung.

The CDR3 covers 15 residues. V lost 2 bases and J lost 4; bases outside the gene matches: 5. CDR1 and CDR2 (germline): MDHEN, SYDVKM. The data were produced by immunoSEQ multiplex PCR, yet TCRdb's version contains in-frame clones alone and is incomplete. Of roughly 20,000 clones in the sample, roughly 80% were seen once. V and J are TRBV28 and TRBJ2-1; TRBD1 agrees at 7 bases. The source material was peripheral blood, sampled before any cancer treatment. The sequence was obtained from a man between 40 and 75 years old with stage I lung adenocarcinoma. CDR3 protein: CASSLGTEGYNEQFF. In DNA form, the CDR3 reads TGTGCCAGCAGTTTAGGGACAGAGGGGTACAATGAGCAGTTCTTC.